Shown below are 32 T cell receptor beta chains from a single sample sequenced in a study of T cell clonotyping in hematopoietic cell transplantation. The repertoire was sequenced with immunoSEQ multiplex PCR; TCRdb's copy has only in-frame clones and lacks some. The sample includes 37,000 or so clones, approximately 89% of them seen just once. The sequencing input was peripheral blood mononuclear cells. These receptors were collected from a woman aged 40 to 50 in good health. Some clones in this sample may be carry-over from other donors' samples.

The chain employs TRBV28 and TRBJ2-7; TRBD1 is a possible D gene (5 bases). From germline, CDR1 is MDHEN and CDR2 SYDVKM. The V gene lost 5 bases and the J gene lost 5 bases, with 13 bases spanning the gap. The CDR3 covers 13 residues. Written as DNA, the CDR3 is TGTGCCAGCAGTCCCCCGCAGGGTAACGAGCAGTACTTC. Encoded protein: CASSPPQGNEQYF. Based on the CDR3 plus reference TRBV28 and TRBJ2-7, the full variable domain is DVKVTQSSRYLVKRTGEKVFLECVQDMDHENMFWYRQDPGLGLRLIYFSYDVKMKEKGDIPEGYSVSREKKERFSLILESASTNQTSMYLCASSPPQGNEQYFGPGTRLTVT.

For this clone: One end of the junction fails to match germline, which may point to a read error. The chain carries TRBV4-2 and TRBJ2-6, with 7 bases fitting TRBD2. This CDR3 spans 21 amino acids. CDR1 is LGHNA, CDR2 YNFKEQ, per germline. In DNA form, the CDR3 reads TGTGCCAGCAGCCAAGAAGAGGCGTGGGGACTACCTCGGGGAGGGGCCAACGTCCTGGCTTTC. This codes for CASSQEEAWGLPRGGANVLAF.

The chain couples TRBV7-2 to TRBJ2-1; D is uncertain. Per the germline V gene, CDR1 is SGHTA and CDR2 is FQGNSA. The CDR3 extends over 15 amino acids. V lost 0 bases and J 0 bases, leaving 6 bases between the germline ends. The DNA of the CDR3 is TGTGCCAGCAGCTTAGCATCGAGCTCCTACAATGAGCAGTTCTTC. Encoded protein: CASSLASSSYNEQFF.

This chain connects TRBV29-1 to TRBJ2-3; D gene unclear. V was pared by 6 bases and J by 6 bases, with 10 bases between. The germline CDR1 and CDR2 sequences are SQVTM and ANQGSEA. The CDR3 runs 11 residues. CDR3 region: CSVAETDTQYF. DNA for the CDR3: TGCAGCGTGGCGGAAACCGATACGCAGTATTTT.

The V gene is TRBV19, the J gene TRBJ2-1; 8 nucleotides align to TRBD2. CDR3 length: 15 residues. V gave up 5 bases and J gave up 8 bases; unmatched junction bases: 11. Germline CDR1 reads LNHDA; CDR2 reads SQIVND (reference sequence). The CDR3, as DNA: TGTGCCAGTAGTGTCTCCGGGACTAGGTACCATGAGCAGTTCTTC. It translates to CASSVSGTRYHEQFF.

The gene calls are TRBV4-1 and TRBJ2-7; either TRBD1 or TRBD2 may supply D (5 bases each). The length of the CDR3 is 16 residues. Germline V gives CDR1 MGHRA, CDR2 YSYEKL. Trimming shortened V by 1 base and J by 1 base, and 14 bases separated the two germline ends. This chain's CDR3 is CASSQVFGTSSYEQYF. CDR3 DNA: TGCGCCAGCAGCCAAGTCTTCGGGACGTCTTCCTACGAGCAGTACTTC.

This rearrangement joins TRBV19 to TRBJ2-7; D perhaps matches TRBD1 (5 bases). The CDR3 extends over 12 amino acids. Trimming shortened V by 4 bases and J by 2 bases, and 6 bases separated the two germline ends. From germline, CDR1 is LNHDA and CDR2 SQIVND (reference sequence). The DNA of the CDR3 is TGTGCCAGTAGTACAGGGCCCTACGAGCAGTACTTC. This translates into CASSTGPYEQYF.

This clone was found a few times. The V call is TRBV6-5, the J call TRBJ1-2; 7 bases are a match to TRBD1. The CDR3 consists of 12 residues. V lost 5 bases and J lost 6; bases outside the gene matches: 3. The germline V gene has CDR1 MNHEY and CDR2 SVGAGI. Here the CDR3 DNA reads TGTGCCAGCAGTAACAGGGGCGATGGCTACACCTTC. Its protein product is CASSNRGDGYTF.

The rearrangement uses TRBV29-1 and TRBJ2-2; D call uncertain. V gave up 8 bases and J gave up 5 bases, with 15 bases separating them. The CDR3 consists of 13 residues. Germline V gives CDR1 SQVTM, CDR2 ANQGSEA. CDR3 residues: CSTRRWDTGELFF. CDR3 nucleotides: TGCAGCACCCGCCGTTGGGATACCGGGGAGCTGTTTTTT.

The chain recombines TRBV5-4 with TRBJ1-5, with D tentatively TRBD1 (6 bases). V lost 7 bases and J 7 bases, leaving 15 bases between the germline ends. Per germline, CDR1 SGHNT and CDR2 YYREEE (reference sequence). The CDR3 contains 13 residues. CDR3 DNA: TGTGCCAGCGCCCCTGAGGGGGGCCAGCCCCAGCATTTT. Translating gives CASAPEGGQPQHF.

The V call is TRBV18, the J call TRBJ2-7; D might be TRBD1 (5 bases). The V and J ends lost 3 bases and 2 bases respectively, with 14 bases between them. Germline V CDR1 and CDR2: KGHSH, LQKENI. The CDR3 has 15 residues. CDR3 sequence: CASSPPGAVTYEQYF. The CDR3 DNA is TGTGCCAGCTCACCCCCTGGGGCAGTAACCTACGAGCAGTACTTC. Full variable domain (missing parts from reference TRBV18 and TRBJ2-7): NAGVMQNPRHLVRRRGQEARLRCSPMKGHSHVYWYRQLPEEGLKFMVYLQKENIIDESGMPKERFSAEFPKEGPSILRIQQVVRGDSAAYFCASSPPGAVTYEQYFGPGTRLTVT.

The DNA of the CDR3 is TGTGCCAGCAGCTTCGACAGCGACACTGAAGCTTTCTTT. It is translated as CASSFDSDTEAFF. This chain joins TRBV5-6 and TRBJ1-1; the D gene is possibly TRBD1 (5 bases). The CDR3 runs to 13 residues. Between the trimmed V and J ends, which lost 2 bases and 3 bases, there was a span of 8 bases. The germline V gene has CDR1 SGHDT and CDR2 YYEEEE.

This chain joins TRBV4-3 and TRBJ2-2; D is possibly TRBD1 (5 bases). The CDR3 is 15 residues long. Trimming removed 4 bases from V and 1 base from J, with 10 bases in between. Germline-derived CDR1 and CDR2 are LGHNA and YSLEER. The CDR3 nucleotides are TGCGCCAGCAGCCGGGGCCAGGGGAACACCGGGGAGCTGTTTTTT. It translates to CASSRGQGNTGELFF.

This clone was seen only a few times. This chain links TRBV5-1 with TRBJ1-5, with D perhaps TRBD1 (5 bases). Germline CDR1 and CDR2: SGHRS and YFSETQ. The CDR3 covers 13 residues. V lost 4 bases to trimming and J lost 7 bases, with 12 bases between them. DNA of the CDR3: TGCGCCAGCAGCCCCGATACAGGCCAGCCCCAGCATTTT. Protein product: CASSPDTGQPQHF.

The chain has TRBV10-3 and TRBJ1-3; D is perhaps TRBD1 (5 bases). The CDR3 totals 12 residues. V lost 8 bases and J lost 1, with 6 bases in between. In germline, CDR1 is ENHRY, CDR2 SYGVKD. This CDR3 reads CAIGGSGNTIYF. CDR3 in DNA: TGTGCCATCGGGGGATCTGGAAACACCATATATTTT.

The chain's CDR3 is CASSPLSGRAEETQYF. CDR3 bases: TGCGCCAGCAGCCCTCTTAGCGGGAGGGCCGAAGAGACCCAGTACTTC. The rearrangement links TRBV5-1 to TRBJ2-5; 11 bases fit TRBD2. With 4 bases clipped from V and 3 bases from J, the junction kept 8 bases outside the gene matches. CDR1 and CDR2 from the germline V gene are SGHRS and YFSETQ. This CDR3 is built from 16 residues.

V gene TRBV5-6 combines with J gene TRBJ2-7; the D gene is possibly TRBD2 (5 bases). The V end lost 0 bases, the J end lost 7 bases, and 14 bases lay between the germline ends. The V gene's germline CDR1 is SGHDT and CDR2 YYEEEE. The CDR3 has 14 residues. CDR3 bases: TGTGCCAGCAGCTTGGGCGGGTCCCTCCGGGAGCAGTACTTC. Amino acid sequence: CASSLGGSLREQYF.

The rearrangement joins TRBV18 to TRBJ1-4; no clear D. This CDR3 has 14 residues. Deletions cut 3 bases from V and 2 bases from J, with 7 bases between. The germline V gene has CDR1 KGHSH and CDR2 LQKENI. The CDR3 loop reads CASSPTTTNEKLFF. The CDR3 nucleotides read TGTGCCAGCTCACCTACCACCACTAATGAAAAACTGTTTTTT.

The chain couples TRBV28 to TRBJ1-2, with 9 bases that match TRBD1. Trimming at V came to 4 bases and at J to 8 bases, leaving 5 bases not matched to a gene. The CDR3 runs 13 residues. Germline lookup yields CDR1 MDHEN and CDR2 SYDVKM. As DNA, the CDR3 is TGTGCCAGCAGTTACGGGACAGGGAGCGGCTACACCTTC. Translating gives CASSYGTGSGYTF.

The chain has TRBV5-4 and TRBJ2-3; 9 bases map to TRBD2. CDR1 and CDR2 (germline): SGHNT, YYREEE (reference sequence). This CDR3 region has 15 residues. V lost 1 base to trimming and J lost 2 bases; unmatched junction nucleotides: 2. The CDR3 spells CASSLLAGYTDTQYF. In nucleotides, the CDR3 is TGTGCCAGCAGCTTGCTAGCGGGATACACAGATACGCAGTATTTT.

This clone was counted between two and nine times. V gene TRBV5-4 combines with J gene TRBJ2-7; either TRBD1 or TRBD2 may supply D (5 bases each). V dropped 3 bases and J dropped 0 bases, with 16 bases sitting between them. The germline gives CDR1 SGHNT, CDR2 YYREEE (reference sequence). The CDR3 is 16 residues long. CDR3 loop: CASSWALGGSSYEQYF. CDR3 DNA: TGTGCCAGCAGCTGGGCACTTGGGGGAAGCTCCTACGAGCAGTACTTC.

This chain joins TRBV7-2 and TRBJ1-5; 8 bases are a match to TRBD1. The length of the CDR3 is 15 residues. Germline CDR1 reads SGHTA; CDR2 reads FQGNSA. V trimming: 1 base; J trimming: 5 bases; junction bases outside the gene matches: 4. The CDR3 loop reads CASSLVGTGYQPQHF. CDR3 coding DNA: TGTGCCAGCAGCTTAGTTGGGACAGGCTATCAGCCCCAGCATTTT. Full variable domain (rest looked up from reference TRBV7-2 and TRBJ1-5): GAGVSQSPSNKVTEKGKDVELRCDPISGHTALYWYRQSLGQGLEFLIYFQGNSAPDKSGLPSDRFSAERTGGSVSTLTIQRTQQEDSAVYLCASSLVGTGYQPQHFGDGTRLSIL.

J is TRBJ2-7 and V is TRBV28; 7 bases align to TRBD2. The CDR3 spans 12 residues. Per the germline V gene, CDR1 is MDHEN and CDR2 is SYDVKM. Trimming cost V 7 bases and J 5 bases; bases outside gene matches: 5. The CDR3 loop reads CASTGGVDEQYF. CDR3 in DNA: TGTGCCAGCACTGGGGGGGTCGACGAGCAGTACTTC.

V and J are TRBV6-4 and TRBJ2-1; D gene uncertain. Germline assignment: CDR1 MRHNA and CDR2 SNTAGT. V was clipped by 8 bases and J by 9 bases, with 17 bases between them. CDR3 length equals 13 residues. The CDR3 is CASSREASTEQFF. For the CDR3, the DNA is TGTGCCAGCTCTAGGGAAGCCTCGACTGAGCAGTTCTTC.

The chain links TRBV9 to TRBJ2-2; perhaps TRBD2 as D (5 bases). Trimming pared 8 bases from V and 5 bases from J, leaving 22 bases between. The CDR3 loop spans 16 amino acids. Germline loops: CDR1 SGDLS, CDR2 YYNGEE. The CDR3 spells CASSVTHLAITGELFF. Written as DNA, the CDR3 is TGTGCCAGTTCCGTTACCCATCTAGCCATTACCGGGGAGCTGTTTTTT. Together with reference TRBV9 and TRBJ2-2, the CDR3 gives the full variable domain: DSGVTQTPKHLITATGQRVTLRCSPRSGDLSVYWYQQSLDQGLQFLIQYYNGEERAKGNILERFSAQQFPDLHSELNLSSLELGDSALYFCASSVTHLAITGELFFGEGSRLTVL.

About this clone itself: The junction does not match germline at one end; this may be a read error. The chain is built from TRBV20-1 and TRBJ2-3, with D tentatively TRBD1 or TRBD2 (5 bases each). From germline, CDR1 is DFQATT and CDR2 SNEGSKA (reference sequence). The CDR3 has 11 residues. CDR3 loop: CSAGERDTQYF. CDR3 nucleotides: TGCAGTGCTGGAGAGAGGGACACGCAGTATTTT.

This clone was seen a few times. The chain links TRBV30 to TRBJ2-7; a possible D gene is TRBD2 (5 bases). Germline CDR1 GTSNPN, CDR2 SVGIG (reference sequence). The ends were cut back, 2 bases at V and 0 bases at J, with 14 bases in the middle. This CDR3 is 15 amino acids long. CDR3 bases: TGTGCCTGGAGTACCTCTAGCCCCTCCTCCTACGAGCAGTACTTC. Translating gives CAWSTSSPSSYEQYF.

This clone was observed a single time. The chain combines TRBV21-1 with TRBJ1-5. TRBV21-1 is marked as a pseudogene. This CDR3 comprises 13 residues. The CDR3 nucleotides read TGTGCCAGCAGCGGGGGTTTGAGGCAGCCCCAGCATTTT. Amino acids: CASSGGLRQPQHF.

The chain carries TRBV19 and TRBJ2-2; D is perhaps TRBD2 (6 bases). CDR1 is LNHDA and CDR2 is SQIVND in the germline V gene (reference sequence). The V and J ends lost 4 bases and 2 bases respectively, with 11 bases between them. This CDR3 has 15 amino acids. CDR3 loop: CASSTSGSNTGELFF. The CDR3 DNA reads TGTGCCAGTAGTACGAGCGGGTCTAACACCGGGGAGCTGTTTTTT.

This chain uses TRBV21-1 with TRBJ1-1. TRBV21-1 is noted as a pseudogene. The CDR3 runs 16 residues. The CDR3 sequence is CASSKARTEENTEAFF. DNA for the CDR3: TGTGCCAGCAGCAAAGCGAGGACCGAAGAGAACACTGAAGCTTTCTTT.

The chain couples TRBV4-1 to TRBJ1-1, with D unresolved. CDR1 MGHRA and CDR2 YSYEKL come from the germline V gene. The CDR3 consists of 15 residues. Trimming took off 1 base at V and 0 bases at J, with 9 bases between the two ends. CDR3 coding DNA: TGCGCCAGCAGCCAAGTTCACAGCATGAACACTGAAGCTTTCTTT. This translates into CASSQVHSMNTEAFF.

The chain uses TRBV5-4 and TRBJ2-7; tentatively, D is TRBD1 or TRBD2 (5 bases each). The CDR3 is 14 residues long. The ends were cut back, 0 bases at V and 7 bases at J, with 14 bases in the middle. Germline V gene sequence: CDR1 SGHNT, CDR2 YYREEE (reference sequence). CDR3 amino acids: CASSLVVAPGEQYF. The CDR3 DNA is TGTGCCAGCAGCTTGGTAGTAGCGCCAGGGGAGCAGTACTTC.